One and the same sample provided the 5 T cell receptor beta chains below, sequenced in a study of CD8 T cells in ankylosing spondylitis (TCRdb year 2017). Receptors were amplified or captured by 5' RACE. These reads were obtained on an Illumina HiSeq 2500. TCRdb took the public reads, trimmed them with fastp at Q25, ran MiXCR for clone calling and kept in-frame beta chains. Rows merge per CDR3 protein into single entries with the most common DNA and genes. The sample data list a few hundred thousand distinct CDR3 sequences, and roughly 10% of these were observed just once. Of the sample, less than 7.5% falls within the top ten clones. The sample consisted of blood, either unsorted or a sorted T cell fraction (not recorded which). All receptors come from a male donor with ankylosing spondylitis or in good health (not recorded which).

The CDR3 spells CASSRTQGETQYF. DNA of the CDR3: TGTGCCAGCAGCCGGACCCAGGGGGAGACCCAGTACTTC. The chain combines TRBV7-3 with TRBJ2-5, with a tentative D call TRBD1 (6 bases). Germline V CDR1 and CDR2: SGHTA, FQGTGA. The CDR3 contains 13 residues. V lost 5 bases to trimming and J lost 5 bases, with 12 bases between them.

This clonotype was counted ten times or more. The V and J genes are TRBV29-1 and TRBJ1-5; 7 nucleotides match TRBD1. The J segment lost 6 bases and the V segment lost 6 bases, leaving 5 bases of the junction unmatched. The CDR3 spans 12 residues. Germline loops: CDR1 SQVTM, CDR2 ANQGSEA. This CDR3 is CSVGDSGQPQHF. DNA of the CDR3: TGCAGCGTGGGGGACAGCGGTCAGCCCCAGCATTTT.

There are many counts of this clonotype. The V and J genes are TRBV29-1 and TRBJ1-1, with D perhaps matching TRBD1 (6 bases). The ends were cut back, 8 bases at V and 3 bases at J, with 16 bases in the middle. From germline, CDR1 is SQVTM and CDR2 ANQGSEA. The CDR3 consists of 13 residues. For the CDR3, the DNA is TGCAGCACCCTACGGGACACTTACACTGAAGCTTTCTTT. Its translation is CSTLRDTYTEAFF.

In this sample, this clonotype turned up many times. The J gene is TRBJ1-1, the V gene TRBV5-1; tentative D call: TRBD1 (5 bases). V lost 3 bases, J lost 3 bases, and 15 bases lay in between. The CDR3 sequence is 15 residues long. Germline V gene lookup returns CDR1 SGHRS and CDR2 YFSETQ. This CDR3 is CASSSTGTWDTEAFF. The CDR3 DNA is TGCGCCAGCAGCTCGACCGGGACTTGGGACACTGAAGCTTTCTTT. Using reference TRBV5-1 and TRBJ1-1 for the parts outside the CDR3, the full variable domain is KAGVTQTPRYLIKTRGQQVTLSCSPISGHRSVSWYQQTPGQGLQFLFEYFSETQRNKGNFPGRFSGRQFSNSRSEMNVSTLELGDSALYLCASSSTGTWDTEAFFGQGTRLTVV.

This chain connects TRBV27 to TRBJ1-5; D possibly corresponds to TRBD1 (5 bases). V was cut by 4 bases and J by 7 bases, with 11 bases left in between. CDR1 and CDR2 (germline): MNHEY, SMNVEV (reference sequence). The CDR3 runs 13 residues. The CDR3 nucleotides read TGTGCCAGCAGTTCCAGCCGGGGCCAGCCCCAGCATTTT. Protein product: CASSSSRGQPQHF.